This T cell receptor (beta chain) was retrieved from a study of cytomegalovirus exposure and HLA in healthy donors (dated by TCRdb to about 2017). At the level of the whole study: In an earlier analysis of 450 to 750 of the donors, approximately 300 Gb of sequence data and 90 million to 120 million unique TCR beta sequences from about 190 million T cells were reported. The T cell repertoires of around 670 subjects were profiled by immunosequencing and related to cytomegalovirus serostatus. In a later genetic analysis, genome-wide SNP genotypes for 398 of the 666 donors were used, and that subset was treated as a discovery cohort. Besides the first cohort of roughly 700 subjects, a separate validation cohort made up of some 110 different subjects was used. HLA typing covered class I and class II loci at four-digit resolution. Among the roughly 400 genotyped donors, roughly 80% belonged to the genetic ancestry cluster associated with self-reported Caucasian donors. Roughly 300 gigabases of sequencing data and about 92 million unique TCR sequences made up an early release that covered fewer than 650 HLA-typed donors. All discovery cohort repertoires had been generated using a single sequencing platform. Roughly 5 DR-DQ haplotypes were handled as single units for association and clustering because linkage in the cohort was strong. Typing coverage varied by locus: roughly 629-630 donors for A, B, C, DRB1 and DQB1; 522 for DQA1; more than 600 for DPA1; roughly 450 for DPB1. A later analysis re-examined previously published TCR beta repertoires from several hundred donors and added high-resolution HLA genotyping to investigate patterns of TCR occurrence. Across around 400 genotyped donors of the cohort, an average of about 250,000 unique TCR beta nucleotide sequences per donor were sequenced, and roughly 20% of those sequences were non-productive. An earlier analysis of more than 450 of the donors used high-throughput TCR beta sequencing to judge whether each TCR beta V gene segment behaved as functional or pseudogenic. In the later analysis, no new phenotypic data were used to find candidate immune exposures; instead, reliance was placed on TCR beta sequences and their occurrence across donors. To predict cytomegalovirus infection status, the study brought together high-throughput TCR immunosequencing, statistical association of individual TCRs with disease status, and machine learning. The study aimed to test whether signatures of past pathogen exposure could be identified by cataloging public T cell receptors. Donor age, sex, ethnicity and CMV serostatus were compiled alongside the repertoire data.

General findings and caveats noted by the study authors: A further reported finding was that TCR beta sequences accurately predicted the HLA-A and HLA-B alleles for most subjects in the first cohort. The study listed 170 or so TCR beta chains as associated with cytomegalovirus. Across donors, most TCR sequences were observed very rarely, whereas some public TCRs were present in many individuals. In this cohort, only TCR beta chains were sequenced, and detectable features were limited by the absence of alpha or paired-chain data. In an earlier analysis of approximately 590 of the donors, most TCR beta V segments appeared in productive rearrangements about 87% or about 30% of the time, broadly matching IMGT annotations. A later analysis reported that several top co-occurrence clusters appeared linked to parvovirus B19, influenza, CMV and Epstein-Barr virus. A later analysis associated some 17,000 TCR beta sequences with specific HLA alleles at a false discovery rate of 0.05. Because counts were too low, some 16 rarely observed V segments, including chromosome 9 orphons, were excluded from the earlier analysis of fewer than 650 of the donors. Because HLA typing was unavailable for some donors at each locus, only the typed subset was used in association tests. Linkage disequilibrium might explain the correlated functional status among segregating V segments, but an unknown experimental factor could not be excluded. The authors suggested that the approach could potentially be extended to other disease states and immunological phenotypes. A later analysis found that HLA-associated TCR beta chains were more clonally expanded and had lower generation probabilities than equally common non-associated chains. The only immune exposure information available for the cohort was CMV serostatus. A later analysis found that TCR association rates varied across HLA loci, with DRB1 alleles showing the most associated TCRs and HLA-C alleles the fewest. A later analysis found that most CMV-associated TCR beta chains appeared HLA-restricted, with HLA associations seemingly driven largely by CMV exposure. According to a later genetic analysis, donors in an Asian-associated ancestry cluster had fewer N-insertions in productive TCRs than the roughly 700-donor mean. Some IMGT-functional V segments, including TRBV6-2 and TRBV6-3, could not be distinguished by the 87-base-pair reads and were therefore excluded. A cluster of highly shared sequence variants was judged likely to represent a technical artifact of the sequencing pipeline. In both the original and validation cohorts, the classifier was reported to diagnose cytomegalovirus status with high specificity and sensitivity. Presence/absence analyses assumed roughly uniform sequencing depth across donors, an assumption that may not hold. An association between a missense DCLRE1C variant and V-gene and J-gene trimming of TCR beta chains was found in a later genetic analysis and replicated in an independent cohort. When HLA alleles, especially DR and DQ, strongly co-occurred, attributing TCR associations to individual alleles was difficult. Three of the identified cytomegalovirus-associated TCR beta chains were confirmed in vitro to be specific for cytomegalovirus antigens.

V trim: 0 bases; J trim: 4 bases; unmatched bases: 2. From cysteine to phenylalanine, the CDR3 is 16 amino acids long. The entry retains the CDR3 DNA only, 48 bases that are in frame from base 1. CDR1 and CDR2 were assigned from the germline V gene as LGHNA and YNFKEQ. Regarding this clone: The antigen it binds to is not known. Base qualities are missing; no much larger clone stands one base away.

The library was prepared using the immunoSEQ multiplex PCR assay. For the multiplex PCR, a mixture combining 60 forward primers for TCR Vbeta segments and 13 reverse primers for TCR Jbeta segments was used. Amplification of the CDR3 region of rearranged TCR beta genes was performed with a multiplex PCR assay on genomic DNA. On the Illumina HiSeq System, the amplified TCR beta libraries were sequenced as 87-base-pair reads. The study's own analysis went as follows. A later analysis counted tens of millions of unique TCR beta chains across the approximately 700 repertoires, and approximately 11 million of these chains were shared by at least two donors. A nearest-neighbor algorithm error-corrected the raw reads and collapsed the reads into unique sequences, merging closely related sequences to remove PCR and sequencing errors. CDR3 sequences were aligned to IMGT reference sequences to assign V, D and J gene segments. For a sequence to be retained, a match of at least six nucleotides to both a V gene segment and a J gene segment was required. A rearrangement was called productive if the CDR3 had no stop codons and remained in frame with V and J, and every other rearrangement was called non-productive. Following IMGT convention, CDR3 was defined as the stretch from the second conserved V-encoded cysteine to the conserved J-encoded phenylalanine. In an earlier analysis of 500 to 650 of the donors, sequences lacking an unambiguous match to a single V gene segment were excluded. In an earlier analysis of some 590 of the donors, a V segment was called functional when productive rearrangements were above 56.7%, and segregating when the standard deviation between donors exceeded 5%. A statistical classification framework was built for diagnosing cytomegalovirus status from the catalog of TCR beta chain sequences. In a later analysis, TCR nucleotide sequences were compared against IMGT/GENE-DB human TR gene sequences so that V and J genes could be assigned. Using the TCRdist pipeline, a later analysis assigned CDR3 sequences along with most-parsimonious VDJ recombination scenarios. In a later analysis, every TCR beta chain was defined by the combination of its CDR3 amino acid sequence and its V-gene family, and reads without a unique V-gene family were dropped. A later analysis removed 592 highly shared, low-generation-probability nucleotide sequences to deal with suspected cross-contamination and a sequencing artifact. A later analysis calculated a clonal expansion index for each public chain from normalized within-repertoire ranks of inferred template counts. A later analysis computed generation probabilities with a VDJ recombination model fitted to out-of-frame rearrangements, and checked the results against IGoR. A later analysis scored TCR-TCR, TCR-HLA and TCR-CMV co-occurrence with hypergeometric tests, applying a repertoire-size bias correction to TCR pairs. False discovery rates were estimated in a later analysis by permuting HLA or CMV assignments 20 times. In a later analysis, co-occurring TCRs were grouped using DBSCAN, and TCRdist sequence similarity was added for clustering within HLA-allele-positive subsets. Repertoires with fewer than 30,000 or more than 120,000 public chains were left out of co-occurrence clustering, as were five repertoires with anomalous nucleotide sharing. Imported from immuneACCESS, the table was reduced by TCRdb to in-frame sequences with V and J called. These copies leave out some clones; in studies compared against another copy, an unresolved V gene accounts for under half, and the cause of the remainder is not known. Clonal size and the V and J genes are those of that table, whereas D and trimming came from the DNA. The sample table contains hundreds of thousands of clones; only one count was recorded for 75% to 85% of them. Of the sample, less than 3.5% falls within the top ten clones.

The cohort was made up of about 670 healthy bone marrow donors. At the time of sampling, every cohort member was nominally healthy, though immune exposures that went unrecorded were likely present. The donor was CMV seropositive and belonged to the group of about 290 seropositive cohort members. Every donor gave a peripheral blood sample, and the peripheral blood mononuclear cells from that sample were used for TCR beta sequencing. The Qiagen DNeasy Blood Extraction Kit was used to extract genomic DNA from the blood cell samples. Sequencing was performed on PBMCs. The V and J segments used are TRBV4-2 and TRBJ1-5; 11 of the junction bases match TRBD1. The sequence derives from a woman in her sixties in good health and CMV-seropositive. The DNA sequence is given as TGTGCCAGCAGCCAAGATCGGGACAGGGGGAATCAGCCCCAGCATTTT. This sequence encodes CASSQDRDRGNQPQHF.